The rows below give T cell receptor beta chains drawn from one sample of a study of T cell repertoires in cytomegalovirus infection. TCRdb redid the calling of the reads with MiXCR, one entry per CDR3 protein. The sample contains about 260,000 distinct CDR3 sequences, roughly 15% of which appear only once. Material for sequencing was PBMCs. All receptors derive from a human donor in good health (CMV status not recorded). Some clones in this sample may be carry-over from other donors' samples. Each CDR3 is given with its conserved first and last residue. The D gene is left open where the match is weak. For some rows the clone size is stated as once, few or many, or as a class when expanded; others skip it.

V gene: TRBV28; J gene: TRBJ1-5; CDR3 length: 15; clone size: many; D gene: -; CDR3 protein: CASRKIRTRDQPQHF; CDR3 DNA: TGTGCCAGCAGGAAAATCCGGACTCGAGATCAGCCCCAGCATTTT
V gene: TRBV5-4; J gene: TRBJ2-7; CDR3 length: 12; clone size: -; D gene: -; CDR3 protein: CASSLDLHEQYF; CDR3 DNA: TGTGCCAGCAGCTTGGATCTTCACGAGCAGTACTTC
V gene: TRBV29-1; J gene: TRBJ2-5; CDR3 length: 11; clone size: -; D gene: -; CDR3 protein: CSGGDLETQYF; CDR3 DNA: TGCAGCGGCGGGGATTTAGAGACCCAGTACTTC
V gene: TRBV7-2; J gene: TRBJ2-3; CDR3 length: 14; clone size: many; D gene: TRBD2; CDR3 protein: CASSFGGGRDTQYF; CDR3 DNA: TGTGCCAGCAGCTTCGGCGGGGGGCGGGATACGCAGTATTTT
V gene: TRBV29-1; J gene: TRBJ1-5; CDR3 length: 13; clone size: few; D gene: -; CDR3 protein: CSVAGGKDQPQHF; CDR3 DNA: TGCAGCGTTGCAGGAGGGAAGGATCAGCCCCAGCATTTT
V gene: TRBV7-3; J gene: TRBJ2-3; CDR3 length: 15; clone size: few; D gene: -; CDR3 protein: CASSLQGGRTDTQYF; CDR3 DNA: TGTGCCAGCAGCTTACAGGGTGGGCGTACAGATACGCAGTATTTT
V gene: TRBV7-2; J gene: TRBJ1-5; CDR3 length: 15; clone size: few; D gene: -; CDR3 protein: CASSRSPNSNQPQHF; CDR3 DNA: TGTGCCAGCAGCCGCTCCCCCAATAGCAATCAGCCCCAGCATTTT
V gene: TRBV12-3/TRBV12-4; J gene: TRBJ1-3; CDR3 length: 16; clone size: many; D gene: TRBD1; CDR3 protein: CASSPPGQGSGNTIYF; CDR3 DNA: TGTGCCAGCAGCCCCCCGGGACAGGGCTCTGGAAACACCATATATTTT
V gene: TRBV29-1; J gene: TRBJ2-1; CDR3 length: 14; clone size: few; D gene: -; CDR3 protein: CSGKAGSTYNEQFF; CDR3 DNA: TGCAGCGGCAAGGCAGGGAGCACCTACAATGAGCAGTTCTTC
V gene: TRBV19; J gene: TRBJ1-6; CDR3 length: 13; clone size: many; D gene: -; CDR3 protein: CASRDVAASPLHF; CDR3 DNA: TGTGCCAGTAGGGACGTAGCGGCTTCACCCCTCCACTTT
V gene: TRBV27; J gene: TRBJ2-2; CDR3 length: 15; clone size: -; D gene: -; CDR3 protein: CASSREGPNTGELFF; CDR3 DNA: TGTGCCAGCAGCCGCGAGGGCCCCAACACCGGGGAGCTGTTTTTT
V gene: TRBV12-3/TRBV12-4; J gene: TRBJ1-5; CDR3 length: 13; clone size: many; D gene: -; CDR3 protein: CASSSKGNQPQHF; CDR3 DNA: TGTGCCAGCAGTTCCAAGGGCAATCAGCCCCAGCATTTT
V gene: TRBV7-2; J gene: TRBJ2-3; CDR3 length: 17; clone size: many; D gene: TRBD2; CDR3 protein: CASSLVSSGRPTDTQYF; CDR3 DNA: TGTGCCAGCAGCTTAGTGTCTAGCGGGAGACCCACAGATACGCAGTATTTT
V gene: TRBV5-5; J gene: TRBJ2-5; CDR3 length: 16; clone size: -; D gene: -; CDR3 protein: CASSFLNPSTQETQYF; CDR3 DNA: TGTGCCAGCAGCTTCCTCAACCCTTCAACTCAAGAGACCCAGTACTTC
V gene: TRBV7-8; J gene: TRBJ2-4; CDR3 length: 12; clone size: many; D gene: -; CDR3 protein: CASSLPRDIQYF; CDR3 DNA: TGTGCCAGCAGTTTACCGCGAGACATTCAGTACTTC
V gene: TRBV20-1; J gene: TRBJ1-1; CDR3 length: 13; clone size: -; D gene: -; CDR3 protein: CSAAAGAVTEAFF; CDR3 DNA: TGCAGTGCGGCGGCAGGGGCGGTCACTGAAGCTTTCTTT
V gene: TRBV4-1; J gene: TRBJ2-2; CDR3 length: 18; clone size: -; D gene: TRBD2; CDR3 protein: CASSQGLLAGRNTGELFF; CDR3 DNA: TGCGCCAGCAGCCAAGGACTTCTAGCGGGGCGGAACACCGGGGAGCTGTTTTTT
V gene: TRBV24-1; J gene: TRBJ2-2; CDR3 length: 13; clone size: few; D gene: TRBD1; CDR3 protein: CAKGQGNTGELFF; CDR3 DNA: TGTGCCAAGGGACAGGGGAACACCGGGGAGCTGTTTTTT
V gene: TRBV18; J gene: TRBJ1-2; CDR3 length: 14; clone size: few; D gene: -; CDR3 protein: CASSPEAVNYGYTF; CDR3 DNA: TGTGCCAGCTCACCAGAAGCTGTTAACTATGGCTACACCTTC
V gene: TRBV19; J gene: TRBJ1-1; CDR3 length: 13; clone size: many; D gene: -; CDR3 protein: CASSILTVTEAFF; CDR3 DNA: TGTGCCAGTAGTATCCTGACAGTCACTGAAGCTTTCTTT
V gene: TRBV7-2; J gene: TRBJ1-4; CDR3 length: 12; clone size: many; D gene: -; CDR3 protein: CASSQFNEKLFF; CDR3 DNA: TGTGCCAGCAGCCAGTTTAATGAAAAACTGTTTTTT
V gene: TRBV7-4; J gene: TRBJ1-1; CDR3 length: 17; clone size: many; D gene: -; CDR3 protein: CASSSTNAGTSYTEAFF; CDR3 DNA: TGTGCCAGCAGCAGTACAAATGCCGGTACCTCTTACACTGAAGCTTTCTTT
V gene: TRBV7-2; J gene: TRBJ2-7; CDR3 length: 13; clone size: -; D gene: -; CDR3 protein: CASSSGGALEQYF; CDR3 DNA: TGTGCCAGCAGCTCAGGGGGGGCGCTTGAGCAGTACTTC
V gene: TRBV6-5; J gene: TRBJ1-4; CDR3 length: 13; clone size: -; D gene: TRBD1; CDR3 protein: CASSLGQGQKLFF; CDR3 DNA: TGTGCCAGCAGTCTTGGACAGGGCCAGAAACTGTTTTTT
V gene: TRBV7-2; J gene: TRBJ2-7; CDR3 length: 15; clone size: many; D gene: TRBD2; CDR3 protein: CASSLGLAIPYEQYF; CDR3 DNA: TGTGCCAGCAGCTTGGGACTAGCGATACCCTACGAGCAGTACTTC
V gene: TRBV5-1; J gene: TRBJ1-1; CDR3 length: 14; clone size: many; D gene: -; CDR3 protein: CASSWGTVSTEAFF; CDR3 DNA: TGCGCCAGCAGCTGGGGGACGGTGAGCACTGAAGCTTTCTTT
V gene: TRBV27; J gene: TRBJ2-3; CDR3 length: 16; clone size: few; D gene: -; CDR3 protein: CASSLSRKGVPDTQYF; CDR3 DNA: TGTGCCAGCAGTTTGTCCCGAAAAGGGGTCCCAGATACGCAGTATTTT
V gene: TRBV7-9; J gene: TRBJ1-3; CDR3 length: 17; clone size: -; D gene: TRBD1; CDR3 protein: CASSSSGQGRRGSTIYF; CDR3 DNA: TGTGCCAGCAGCTCCTCGGGACAGGGACGGCGGGGGAGCACCATATATTTT
V gene: TRBV7-9; J gene: TRBJ1-1; CDR3 length: 15; clone size: few; D gene: -; CDR3 protein: CASSLALSGTTEAFF; CDR3 DNA: TGTGCCAGCAGCTTAGCGCTCTCCGGGACCACTGAAGCTTTCTTT
V gene: TRBV2; J gene: TRBJ1-2; CDR3 length: 14; clone size: few; D gene: -; CDR3 protein: CASSSEGPDYGYTF; CDR3 DNA: TGTGCCAGCAGTTCGGAGGGCCCTGACTATGGCTACACCTTC
V gene: TRBV5-5; J gene: TRBJ2-7; CDR3 length: 14; clone size: many; D gene: TRBD2; CDR3 protein: CASSLPSGTYEQYF; CDR3 DNA: TGTGCCAGCAGCTTGCCTAGCGGGACCTACGAGCAGTACTTC
V gene: TRBV3-1; J gene: TRBJ1-5; CDR3 length: 15; clone size: few; D gene: TRBD1; CDR3 protein: CASSGGQGGSQPQHF; CDR3 DNA: TGTGCCAGCAGTGGCGGCCAGGGGGGGAGTCAGCCCCAGCATTTT
V gene: TRBV7-9; J gene: TRBJ1-1; CDR3 length: 15; clone size: many; D gene: -; CDR3 protein: CASSLAPLGSTEAFF; CDR3 DNA: TGTGCCAGCAGCTTAGCGCCTCTGGGGAGTACTGAAGCTTTCTTT
V gene: TRBV4-1; J gene: TRBJ1-6; CDR3 length: 17; clone size: -; D gene: -; CDR3 protein: CASSQVGGNPTSSPLHF; CDR3 DNA: TGCGCCAGCAGCCAAGTCGGGGGGAACCCAACAAGTTCACCCCTCCACTTT
V gene: TRBV28; J gene: TRBJ1-2; CDR3 length: 14; clone size: few; D gene: TRBD1; CDR3 protein: CATSKPGQGLGYTF; CDR3 DNA: TGTGCCACTTCGAAACCGGGACAGGGGCTCGGCTACACCTTC
V gene: TRBV7-2; J gene: TRBJ2-4; CDR3 length: 15; clone size: many; D gene: -; CDR3 protein: CASSRDSLAKNIQYF; CDR3 DNA: TGTGCCAGCAGCCGTGACAGCCTAGCCAAAAACATTCAGTACTTC
V gene: TRBV5-6; J gene: TRBJ1-5; CDR3 length: 14; clone size: few; D gene: -; CDR3 protein: CASMGGFQNQPQHF; CDR3 DNA: TGTGCCAGCATGGGCGGTTTCCAAAATCAGCCCCAGCATTTT
V gene: TRBV7-2; J gene: TRBJ2-7; CDR3 length: 13; clone size: many; D gene: -; CDR3 protein: CASSSLGYYEQYF; CDR3 DNA: TGTGCCAGCAGCTCCCTAGGGTACTACGAGCAGTACTTC
V gene: TRBV7-3; J gene: TRBJ2-3; CDR3 length: 18; clone size: -; D gene: -; CDR3 protein: CASSAPQGLSPGADTQYF; CDR3 DNA: TGTGCCAGCAGCGCACCCCAGGGACTTTCCCCAGGAGCAGATACGCAGTATTTT
V gene: TRBV6-5; J gene: TRBJ1-1; CDR3 length: 15; clone size: many; D gene: -; CDR3 protein: CASSYSGRVKTEAFF; CDR3 DNA: TGTGCCAGCAGTTACTCGGGGAGGGTGAAGACTGAAGCTTTCTTT
V gene: TRBV15; J gene: TRBJ2-5; CDR3 length: 20; clone size: few; D gene: TRBD2; CDR3 protein: CATSRGSRLAALRRQETQYF; CDR3 DNA: TGTGCCACCAGCAGAGGGTCCCGGCTAGCGGCGCTGCGCCGCCAAGAGACCCAGTACTTC
V gene: TRBV7-6; J gene: TRBJ2-5; CDR3 length: 15; clone size: -; D gene: TRBD2; CDR3 protein: CASSSWTSGIETQYF; CDR3 DNA: TGTGCCAGCAGCTCTTGGACTAGCGGGATAGAGACCCAGTACTTC
V gene: TRBV13; J gene: TRBJ2-1; CDR3 length: 18; clone size: -; D gene: -; CDR3 protein: CASSERGENGSSYNEQFF; CDR3 DNA: TGTGCCAGCAGCGAAAGGGGGGAAAACGGCAGCTCCTACAATGAGCAGTTCTTC